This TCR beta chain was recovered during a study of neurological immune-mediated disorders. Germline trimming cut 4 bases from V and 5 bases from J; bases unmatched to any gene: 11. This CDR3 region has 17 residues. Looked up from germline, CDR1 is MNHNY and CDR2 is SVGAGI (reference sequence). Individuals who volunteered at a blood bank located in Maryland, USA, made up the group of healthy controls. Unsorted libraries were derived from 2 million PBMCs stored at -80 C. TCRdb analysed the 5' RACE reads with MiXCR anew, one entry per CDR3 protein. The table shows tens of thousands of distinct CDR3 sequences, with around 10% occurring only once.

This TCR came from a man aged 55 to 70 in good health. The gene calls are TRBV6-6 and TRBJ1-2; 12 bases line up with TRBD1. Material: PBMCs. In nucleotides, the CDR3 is TGTGCCAGCAGTTTCCGCCTGAGGGACAGGGGGCCGTATGGCTACACCTTC. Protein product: CASSFRLRDRGPYGYTF.